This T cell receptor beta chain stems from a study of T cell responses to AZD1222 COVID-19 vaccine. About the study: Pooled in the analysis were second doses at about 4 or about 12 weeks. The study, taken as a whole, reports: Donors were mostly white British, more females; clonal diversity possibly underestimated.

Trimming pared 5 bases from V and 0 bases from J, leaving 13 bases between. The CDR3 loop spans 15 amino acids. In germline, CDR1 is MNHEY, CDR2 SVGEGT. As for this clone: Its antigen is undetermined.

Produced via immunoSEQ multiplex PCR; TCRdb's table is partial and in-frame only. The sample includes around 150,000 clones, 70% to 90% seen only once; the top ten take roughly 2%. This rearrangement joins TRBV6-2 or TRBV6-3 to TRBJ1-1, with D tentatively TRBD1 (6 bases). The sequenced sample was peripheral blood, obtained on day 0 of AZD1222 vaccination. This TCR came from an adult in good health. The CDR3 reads CASSHGTLMNTEAFF. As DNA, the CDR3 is TGTGCCAGCAGTCATGGGACACTTATGAACACTGAAGCTTTCTTT.